A selection of T cell receptor beta chains follows, all from one sample in a study of shared clonotypes between healthy human individuals. Clones were read by immunoSEQ multiplex PCR, and TCRdb kept only the in-frame ones, dropping some. The sample shows fewer than 850,000 clones, 96% of them seen only once. What was sequenced was naive CD8+ T cells sorted from blood. The source of these receptors is a man under 40 in good health. Both conserved end residues are trimmed from each CDR3. The D gene is left open where the match is weak.

CDR3	V	D	J
ASSFVRHTDTQY	TRBV27	-	TRBJ2-3
ASSPSGLGAYEQY	TRBV18	-	TRBJ2-7
ASSQTDPTYEQY	TRBV5-1	-	TRBJ2-7
ASSSPVRVPYEQY	TRBV6-5	-	TRBJ2-7
ASRAAGGRDTQY	TRBV7-9	TRBD2	TRBJ2-3
ASLPTTGPIQETQY	TRBV27	-	TRBJ2-5
ASSLGDTRYEQY	TRBV5-6	-	TRBJ2-7
ASSPESSNEQY	TRBV7-9	-	TRBJ2-7
ASSLTTGDEQF	TRBV11-2	TRBD1	TRBJ2-1
ASRLAGETQY	TRBV19	TRBD2	TRBJ2-5
SVTPMNTEAF	TRBV29-1	-	TRBJ1-1
ASGGRARQETQY	TRBV7-9	-	TRBJ2-5
ASSIAESYEQY	TRBV19	-	TRBJ2-7
ASRGRWGEQY	TRBV21-1	-	TRBJ2-7